This is a list of T cell receptor beta chains from one sample in a study of a mutant IDH1 vaccine in newly diagnosed glioma. Clones were read by immunoSEQ multiplex PCR, and TCRdb kept only the in-frame ones, dropping some. The data show around 60,000 clones, approximately 92% seen once. The sequenced sample was PBMCs, obtained from a glioma patient treated with radiotherapy, temozolomide or both. Receptors were obtained from a man aged 45-60 years with glioma. Each CDR3 is given with its conserved first and last residue. The D gene is left open where the match is weak. Rows give clone size only sometimes, using once, few, many, or a class for an expanded clone.

D	V	J	size	DNA	CDR3
NA	TRBV29-1	TRBJ1-2	NA	TGCAGCGTTGATAAGTCGGACGATGGCTATGGCTACACCTTC	CSVDKSDDGYGYTF
NA	TRBV7-2	TRBJ1-2	NA	TGTGCCAGCAGCTTTCTCGGGGAAAGTGGCTACACCTTC	CASSFLGESGYTF
TRBD2	TRBV6-1	TRBJ2-7	few	TGTGCCAGCAGTGATGAAGCGGGGGGCATGAGCGAGCAGTACTTC	CASSDEAGGMSEQYF
NA	TRBV7-2	TRBJ2-6	NA	TGTGCCAGCAGCCCCCGGGAGTCTGGGGCCAACGTCCTGACTTTC	CASSPRESGANVLTF
NA	TRBV10-2	TRBJ2-5	NA	TGCGCCAGCAGTGAGTCTCCCACACCTCCAGAGACCCAGTACTTC	CASSESPTPPETQYF
NA	TRBV7-3	TRBJ2-2	NA	TGTGCCAGCAGCTTAACGGGGGGAGACACCGGGGAGCTGTTTTTT	CASSLTGGDTGELFF
NA	TRBV15	TRBJ2-4	NA	TGTGCCACCAGCAGACAGGGTTCGGGCAAAAACATTCAGTACTTC	CATSRQGSGKNIQYF
NA	TRBV5-6	TRBJ1-4	NA	TGTGCCAGCAGCTTGCAGGGCGCGGCTAATGAAAAACTGTTTTTT	CASSLQGAANEKLFF
NA	TRBV15	TRBJ2-5	NA	TGTGCCACCAGCAGAGATGGGGGGCTCGAGGAGACCCAGTACTTC	CATSRDGGLEETQYF
NA	TRBV5-1	TRBJ1-4	NA	TGCGCCAGCAGCTTGGGCGGTACTAATGAAAAACTGTTTTTT	CASSLGGTNEKLFF
TRBD1	TRBV6-5	TRBJ1-4	few	TGTGCCAGCAGCGAAAACAGGGGGCGCGCTGAAAAACTGTTTTTT	CASSENRGRAEKLFF
NA	TRBV5-6	TRBJ1-1	NA	TGTGCCAGCAGCTTGGGGGCAAGGGGGGGATCAGCTTTCTTT	CASSLGARGGSAFF
NA	TRBV6-1	TRBJ1-1	NA	TGTGCCAGCAGTGAATTCCCAGGGTCGGGGAACACTGAAGCTTTCTTT	CASSEFPGSGNTEAFF
NA	TRBV5-1	TRBJ2-1	NA	TGCGCCAGCAGCCCCGGGTCCATTTACAATGAGCAGTTCTTC	CASSPGSIYNEQFF
NA	TRBV18	TRBJ1-3	NA	TGTGCCAGCTCACCACGGTCGTCGGGGGCTAGTTTCTCTGGAAACACCATATATTTT	CASSPRSSGASFSGNTIYF
TRBD1	TRBV5-1	TRBJ2-1	NA	TGCGCCAGCAGCAGGGGACAGGCGGGTGAGCAGTTCTTC	CASSRGQAGEQFF
NA	TRBV30	TRBJ1-3	NA	TGTGCCTGGATACAAAGCAGCTCTGGAAACACCATATATTTT	CAWIQSSSGNTIYF
NA	TRBV5-1	TRBJ1-2	NA	TGCGCCAGCAGCTTGTCGGGGAGGGCAGACGGCTACACCTTC	CASSLSGRADGYTF
NA	TRBV6-1	TRBJ2-7	NA	TGTGCCAGCAGTGCAGGGGGGGCTGCCTACGAGCAGTACTTC	CASSAGGAAYEQYF
NA	TRBV28	TRBJ1-1	NA	TGTGCCAGCAGTTTTGTCGGGGGAGGGCGGAGGACTGAAGCTTTCTTT	CASSFVGGGRRTEAFF
NA	TRBV4-3	TRBJ2-2	NA	TGCGCCAGCAGCCAGCTAGGTGGGCCTAACACCGGGGAGCTGTTTTTT	CASSQLGGPNTGELFF
NA	TRBV5-1	TRBJ1-5	few	TGCGCCAGCAGCTTCGGCCTCGACGGCAATCAGCCCCAGCATTTT	CASSFGLDGNQPQHF
TRBD2	TRBV7-6	TRBJ2-7	few	TGTGCCAGCAGCGCCTGGACGGGAGGGGCGGAAGAGCAGTACTTC	CASSAWTGGAEEQYF
NA	TRBV5-1	TRBJ1-1	once	TGCGCCAGCAGCTTGGTGGGCAGCTTTTCTATGAACACTGAAGCTTTCTTT	CASSLVGSFSMNTEAFF
TRBD2	TRBV12-5	TRBJ2-4	NA	TGTGCTAGTGGTTTACTAGCGGGGGCCAAAAACATTCAGTACTTC	CASGLLAGAKNIQYF
NA	TRBV19	TRBJ1-5	NA	TGTGCCAGTAGTATAAACAGTTATAGCAATCAGCCCCAGCATTTT	CASSINSYSNQPQHF
NA	TRBV7-8	TRBJ1-2	NA	TGTGCCAGCAGCGGGGGACATCGGTCCTACGGCTACACCTTC	CASSGGHRSYGYTF
NA	TRBV27	TRBJ2-3	NA	TGTGCCAGCACCATTTCCCTCAGCACAGATACGCAGTATTTT	CASTISLSTDTQYF
TRBD2	TRBV11-3	TRBJ2-1	NA	TGTGCCAGCAGCTCCCGTGGGAGGGAACTTGAGCAGTTCTTC	CASSSRGRELEQFF
NA	TRBV4-3	TRBJ2-7	NA	TGCGCCAGCAGCCAAGATTACGCTGCGGCCTACGAGCAGTACTTC	CASSQDYAAAYEQYF
TRBD1	TRBV11-2	TRBJ2-1	NA	TGTGCCAGCAGCAGGGACAGGGTTAGCAATGAGCAGTTCTTC	CASSRDRVSNEQFF
NA	TRBV11-2	TRBJ1-4	NA	TGTGCCAGCAGCCCCCGGGACGGCGGGGCTGAAAAACTGTTTTTT	CASSPRDGGAEKLFF
TRBD1	TRBV28	TRBJ2-6	NA	TGTGCCAGCACCATAGGGGGACAGGGGTCTGGGGCCAACGTCCTGACTTTC	CASTIGGQGSGANVLTF
NA	TRBV4-1	TRBJ2-7	NA	TGCGCCAGCAGCCAAGAACGGGGTGGGCCTCCCTACGAGCAGTACTTC	CASSQERGGPPYEQYF
NA	TRBV9	TRBJ1-1	NA	TGTGCCAGCAGCGTAGGGGGGGCGGTGGGGTCGGGCACTGAAGCTTTCTTT	CASSVGGAVGSGTEAFF
TRBD2	TRBV15	TRBJ2-1	NA	TGTGCCACCAGCCACACCCTCTTTCTAGCGGGGTACAATGAGCAGTTCTTC	CATSHTLFLAGYNEQFF
TRBD1	TRBV4-1	TRBJ2-7	NA	TGCGCCAGCAGCTACCGGGACAGGGGTTACGAGCAGTACTTC	CASSYRDRGYEQYF
NA	TRBV2	TRBJ2-6	NA	TGTGCCAGCAGTCCCCAACGAAACTCTGGGGCCAACGTCCTGACTTTC	CASSPQRNSGANVLTF
NA	TRBV25-1	TRBJ1-1	NA	TGTGCCAGCAGTGACTTTTCTCAGGGAGGGACTGAAGCTTTCTTT	CASSDFSQGGTEAFF
NA	TRBV29-1	TRBJ2-5	NA	TGCAGCGCCGAGGTCGGGGCCCAAGAGACCCAGTACTTC	CSAEVGAQETQYF
TRBD2	TRBV2	TRBJ2-2	NA	TGTGCCAGCCAGGACGGGAGGGCCTTCGGGGAGCTGTTTTTT	CASQDGRAFGELFF
TRBD2	TRBV6-5	TRBJ2-2	NA	TGTGCCTCCCAGGTCGCGGGGGACACCGGGGAGCTGTTTTTT	CASQVAGDTGELFF
NA	TRBV7-9	TRBJ1-3	NA	TGTGCCAGCAGCTTAGCAGGGTCTGGAAACACCATATATTTT	CASSLAGSGNTIYF
NA	TRBV7-9	TRBJ1-5	NA	TGTGCCAGCAGCTTGAGTCCCGGGAATCAGCCCCAGCATTTT	CASSLSPGNQPQHF
NA	TRBV7-9	TRBJ2-3	NA	TGTGCCAGCAGCGGAAATAGCGACTGGGGCCCTTTACGAGATACGCAGTATTTT	CASSGNSDWGPLRDTQYF
NA	TRBV29-1	TRBJ2-4	NA	TGCAGCGCCCGCCCTGGGGCCAAAAACATTCAGTACTTC	CSARPGAKNIQYF
NA	TRBV7-9	TRBJ1-1	NA	TGTGCCAGCAGCCTGACAATCCAGAACACTGAAGCTTTCTTT	CASSLTIQNTEAFF